The next 20 T cell receptor beta chains were all read from a single sample in a study of T cell repertoires in cytomegalovirus infection. TCRdb reprocessed the reads with MiXCR, giving one entry per CDR3 protein. The sample lists roughly 200,000 distinct CDR3 sequences; nearly 9.5% were seen once. Sequences were obtained from PBMCs. These receptors were collected from a human donor in good health (CMV status not recorded). Some clones in this sample may be carry-over from other donors' samples.

Ten or more counts support this clonotype. The CDR3 region is CASSLGLMNQPQHF. For the CDR3, the DNA is TGTGCCAGCAGCTTGGGACTGATGAATCAGCCCCAGCATTTT. The genes are TRBV7-2 and TRBJ1-5, with D perhaps matching TRBD1 (5 bases). Trimming pared 3 bases from V and 4 bases from J, leaving 10 bases between. This CDR3 spans 14 amino acids. Germline CDR1 SGHTA, CDR2 FQGNSA. Supplemented by reference TRBV7-2 and TRBJ1-5, the full variable domain reads GAGVSQSPSNKVTEKGKDVELRCDPISGHTALYWYRQSLGQGLEFLIYFQGNSAPDKSGLPSDRFSAERTGGSVSTLTIQRTQQEDSAVYLCASSLGLMNQPQHFGDGTRLSIL.

This clonotype occurred a few times. The rearrangement links TRBV7-9 to TRBJ2-1; tentative D call: TRBD1 (6 bases). This CDR3 region has 13 residues. Germline V gene data show CDR1 as SEHNR and CDR2 as FQNEAQ (reference sequence). Trimming removed 3 bases at V and 6 bases at J, with 9 bases between. In DNA, the CDR3 is TGTGCCAGCAGCTTTTACAGGGCCAATGAGCAGTTCTTC. Translation gives CASSFYRANEQFF. Full variable domain (rest looked up from reference TRBV7-9 and TRBJ2-1): DTGVSQNPRHKITKRGQNVTFRCDPISEHNRLYWYRQTLGQGPEFLTYFQNEAQLEKSRLLSDRFSAERPKGSFSTLEIQRTEQGDSAMYLCASSFYRANEQFFGPGTRLTVL.

This clonotype was recorded at least ten times. J is TRBJ2-7 and V is TRBV7-2, with D possibly being TRBD1 (6 bases). Deletions cut 1 base from V and 3 bases from J, with 13 bases between. This CDR3 is 15 amino acids long. Germline CDR1 SGHTA, CDR2 FQGNSA. CDR3: CASSLGQGIFYEQYF. The CDR3, as DNA: TGTGCCAGCAGCTTAGGCCAGGGGATCTTCTACGAGCAGTACTTC. The full variable domain, its missing parts supplied by reference TRBV7-2 and TRBJ2-7, is GAGVSQSPSNKVTEKGKDVELRCDPISGHTALYWYRQSLGQGLEFLIYFQGNSAPDKSGLPSDRFSAERTGGSVSTLTIQRTQQEDSAVYLCASSLGQGIFYEQYFGPGTRLTVT.

This clonotype appeared many times. This chain links TRBV12-3 or TRBV12-4 with TRBJ2-7; 7 nucleotides match TRBD2. V trimming: 7 bases; J trimming: 4 bases; junction bases outside the gene matches: 10. The CDR3 sequence is 14 residues long. The CDR3 region is CASTPGGSGYEQYF. The CDR3 DNA is TGTGCCAGCACCCCCGGGGGGTCTGGATACGAGCAGTACTTC.

There are many counts of this clonotype. The rearrangement links TRBV7-8 to TRBJ1-6, with 7 bases identical to TRBD1. The junction had 5 bases not matched to a gene; V was cut back by 2 bases and J by 10 bases. This CDR3 comprises 14 residues. Germline V gene sequence: CDR1 SGHVS, CDR2 FQNEAQ. CDR3 DNA sequence: TGTGCCAGCAGCTTATTAGGGGGCTTATCACCCCTCCACTTT. Protein product: CASSLLGGLSPLHF.

This rearrangement joins TRBV5-1 to TRBJ2-5; possibly TRBD1 for D (6 bases). CDR3 length: 15 residues. The germline V and J ends were trimmed by 1 base and 2 bases, with 12 bases remaining between them. Germline V gene sequence: CDR1 SGHRS, CDR2 YFSETQ. Here the CDR3 reads CASSLTGTNQETQYF. DNA of the CDR3: TGCGCCAGCAGCTTGACCGGGACAAATCAAGAGACCCAGTACTTC.

This clonotype was counted many times. The J gene is TRBJ1-1, the V gene TRBV7-2; D ambiguous. CDR1 is SGHTA and CDR2 is FQGNSA in the germline V gene. V was pared by 2 bases and J by 4 bases, with 8 bases between. This CDR3 comprises 13 residues. This chain's CDR3 is CASSLNGGTEAFF. The CDR3 DNA sequence: TGTGCCAGCAGCTTAAACGGAGGCACTGAAGCTTTCTTT. Full variable domain (remainder filled in from reference TRBV7-2 and TRBJ1-1): GAGVSQSPSNKVTEKGKDVELRCDPISGHTALYWYRQSLGQGLEFLIYFQGNSAPDKSGLPSDRFSAERTGGSVSTLTIQRTQQEDSAVYLCASSLNGGTEAFFGQGTRLTVV.

A few counts support this clonotype. The J gene is TRBJ1-5, the V gene TRBV28; possibly TRBD1 for D (6 bases). The CDR3 has 18 amino acids. V dropped 1 base and J dropped 2 bases, with 18 bases sitting between them. Germline V gene data show CDR1 as MDHEN and CDR2 as SYDVKM. In DNA form, the CDR3 reads TGTGCCAGCAGTTTATTCGACAGGCGGGTTGGTGGCAATCAGCCCCAGCATTTT. Amino acids: CASSLFDRRVGGNQPQHF. Full variable domain (missing parts from reference TRBV28 and TRBJ1-5): DVKVTQSSRYLVKRTGEKVFLECVQDMDHENMFWYRQDPGLGLRLIYFSYDVKMKEKGDIPEGYSVSREKKERFSLILESASTNQTSMYLCASSLFDRRVGGNQPQHFGDGTRLSIL.

This clonotype was counted many times. The chain combines TRBV7-2 with TRBJ2-7; the D gene is possibly TRBD1 (6 bases). V shed 1 base and J shed 2 bases, with 15 bases lying between them. This CDR3 region has 16 residues. Germline V gene lookup returns CDR1 SGHTA and CDR2 FQGNSA. The CDR3 DNA is TGTGCCAGCAGCTTAGTCCCACAGGGTGGTACCTACGAGCAGTACTTC. Encoded protein: CASSLVPQGGTYEQYF.

This clonotype has a count of ten or more. CDR3 DNA: TGTGCTAGCCAGGTGGGGCCGAACACTGAAGCTTTCTTT. It is translated as CASQVGPNTEAFF. The gene calls are TRBV12-5 and TRBJ1-1; a possible D gene is TRBD1 (5 bases). Germline V gene lookup returns CDR1 LGHNT and CDR2 FRNRAP. The V end was cut by 9 bases, the J end by 1 base, with 12 bases between. This CDR3 is 13 amino acids long.

The table lists this clonotype with many counts. The chain combines TRBV28 with TRBJ1-1; D gene uncertain. The CDR3 length is 14 residues. V lost 5 bases, J lost 0 bases, and 10 bases lay in between. From germline, CDR1 is MDHEN and CDR2 SYDVKM. The CDR3 spells CASSPPPLNTEAFF. The CDR3 DNA reads TGTGCCAGCAGTCCACCGCCTTTGAACACTGAAGCTTTCTTT.

The chain uses TRBV19 and TRBJ1-1; the D is unclear. With 7 bases removed from V and 5 bases from J, the gap between germline ends came to 17 bases. The germline V gene has CDR1 LNHDA and CDR2 SQIVND (reference sequence). The CDR3 is 14 residues long. As DNA, the CDR3 is TGTGCCAGTATGGGGTACGGGATAAGTACTGAAGCTTTCTTT. Residues: CASMGYGISTEAFF. Looking up the rest from reference TRBV19 and TRBJ1-1 gives the full variable domain: DGGITQSPKYLFRKEGQNVTLSCEQNLNHDAMYWYRQDPGQGLRLIYYSQIVNDFQKGDIAEGYSVSREKKESFPLTVTSAQKNPTAFYLCASMGYGISTEAFFGQGTRLTVV.

This clonotype has a handful of counts. This CDR3 is CSASWGGDPLNEQFF. CDR3 nucleotides: TGCAGTGCTAGTTGGGGGGGGGACCCTTTGAATGAGCAGTTCTTC. This chain links TRBV20-1 with TRBJ2-1, with 7 bases matching TRBD2. This CDR3 contains 15 residues. CDR1 and CDR2 from the germline V gene are DFQATT and SNEGSKA (reference sequence). V lost 3 bases and J lost 7; bases outside the gene matches: 12.

Details on this clonotype: A much larger clonotype is one base distant, so this may be a read error. A read error is likely, as this CDR3 ends without the conserved phenylalanine or tryptophan. In nucleotides, the CDR3 is TGCGCCAGCAGCAGACTTCAGAATAATTCACCCCTCCACGTT. Translated, it gives CASSRLQNNSPLHV. The chain employs TRBV10-1 and TRBJ1-6; D is unresolved. The V gene lost 6 bases and the J gene lost 5 bases, with 11 bases spanning the gap. The CDR3 has 14 residues. Germline CDR1 WNHNN, CDR2 SYGVQD (reference sequence).

This clonotype was observed many times. The J gene is TRBJ2-7, the V gene TRBV7-3; tentative D call: TRBD1 (6 bases). Germline V gives CDR1 SGHTA, CDR2 FQGTGA. V lost 2 bases and J 3 bases, leaving 14 bases between the germline ends. CDR3 length: 15 amino acids. The CDR3 spells CASSLGPGTHYEQYF. CDR3 coding DNA: TGTGCCAGCAGCTTAGGTCCCGGGACACACTACGAGCAGTACTTC. Full variable domain (rest looked up from reference TRBV7-3 and TRBJ2-7): GAGVSQTPSNKVTEKGKYVELRCDPISGHTALYWYRQSLGQGPEFLIYFQGTGAADDSGLPNDRFFAVRPEGSVSTLKIQRTERGDSAVYLCASSLGPGTHYEQYFGPGTRLTVT.

This clonotype was recorded many times. The CDR3 here is CASRPGGTQYF. As DNA, the CDR3 is TGTGCCAGCAGACCGGGGGGGACCCAGTACTTC. The V call is TRBV28, the J call TRBJ2-5; TRBD2 aligns across 7 bases. The CDR3 contains 11 residues. Unmatched junction bases numbered 2, after V lost 6 bases and J lost 7 bases. CDR1 is MDHEN, CDR2 SYDVKM, per germline.

The chain links TRBV19 to TRBJ2-1; 10 bases match TRBD2. CDR3 length: 13 amino acids. Germline-derived CDR1 and CDR2 are LNHDA and SQIVND (reference sequence). V was clipped by 10 bases and J by 3 bases; unmatched bases: 3. Here the CDR3 DNA reads TGTGCCACTCGACTAGCGGGCTACAATGAGCAGTTCTTC. Translated, it gives CATRLAGYNEQFF.

Note on this clonotype: Being one base from a much bigger clone, this may be a read error. The chain employs TRBV7-2 and TRBJ2-7, with TRBD2 identical over 7 bases. The CDR3 is 17 amino acids. CDR1 and CDR2 from the germline V gene are SGHTA and FQGNSA. CDR3 protein: CASIHRSFMGGTYDQYF. The CDR3 DNA is TGTGCCAGCATCCATCGTTCCTTCATGGGGGGGACCTACGACCAGTACTTC.

This clonotype showed up many times. The chain uses TRBV28 and TRBJ1-2; no firm D call. Germline V lookup: CDR1 MDHEN, CDR2 SYDVKM. The CDR3 contains 15 residues. The V end was cut by 3 bases, the J end by 9 bases, with 20 bases between. The CDR3: CASSFSPGEGGSYTF. The CDR3 nucleotides are TGTGCCAGCAGTTTCTCTCCCGGGGAGGGTGGGAGCTACACCTTC.

This clonotype has more than one count but fewer than ten. The rearrangement uses TRBV25-1 and TRBJ2-3, with 8 bases identical to TRBD2. The CDR3 is 15 amino acids. J lost 3 bases, V lost 6 bases, and 8 bases had no gene match. From germline, CDR1 is MGHDK and CDR2 SYGVNS. The CDR3 DNA follows: TGTGCCAGCAGACCCCCGGCGGGGGGTACAGATACGCAGTATTTT. The encoded protein is CASRPPAGGTDTQYF.